These 27 T cell receptor beta chains came from one sample sequenced in a study of human versus mouse CDR3 diversity and MHC coevolution. Assay: immunoSEQ multiplex PCR; the TCRdb copy retains only in-frame clones and omits some. The sample contains some 80,000 clones, roughly 92% of which appear only once. The specimen was naive CD4+ T cells from blood. Stated subset: CD45RO-negative CD62L-positive naive CD4 T cells. The receptors derive from a person aged 25 to 75 in good health.

CDR3: CASSTQGSYEQYF. CDR3 coding DNA: TGTGCCAGCAGTACTCAAGGGAGCTACGAGCAGTACTTC. The V gene is TRBV5-6, the J gene TRBJ2-7; D is perhaps TRBD2 (5 bases). Trimming removed 5 bases from V and 3 bases from J, with 12 bases in between. The germline V gene encodes CDR1 SGHDT and CDR2 YYEEEE. The CDR3 runs 13 residues.

The V and J genes are TRBV5-6 and TRBJ1-2; no firm D call. V was pared by 1 base and J by 3 bases, with 10 bases between. From germline, CDR1 is SGHDT and CDR2 YYEEEE. The CDR3 contains 14 residues. CDR3 nucleotides: TGTGCCAGCAGCTTGAGAGGGAGGGACTATGGCTACACCTTC. Translation: CASSLRGRDYGYTF.

V gene TRBV7-9 combines with J gene TRBJ1-2; possible D gene TRBD1, 5 bases. Germline loops: CDR1 SEHNR, CDR2 FQNEAQ (reference sequence). Trimming cost V 5 bases and J 5 bases, with 12 bases left between them. The CDR3 length is 13 residues. CDR3 in amino acids: CASSPGTDYGYTF. The CDR3 nucleotides read TGTGCCAGCAGCCCCGGGACTGATTATGGCTACACCTTC.

In the case of this clone: Other DNA sequences in the sample encode the same CDR3. The chain has TRBV5-1 and TRBJ2-7; 11 nucleotides agree with TRBD1. Germline-derived CDR1 and CDR2 are SGHRS and YFSETQ. The ends lost 4 bases at V and 3 bases at J; junction bases unmatched: 3. The CDR3 has 14 residues. In nucleotides, the CDR3 is TGCGCCAGCAGCCCCGGGACAGGGGGCTACGAGCAGTACTTC. Its protein is CASSPGTGGYEQYF.

V gene TRBV6-1 combines with J gene TRBJ1-4, with 7 bases fitting TRBD1. Germline CDR1 is MNHNS and CDR2 is SASEGT. CDR3 length equals 15 residues. V lost 5 bases to trimming and J lost 8 bases; unmatched junction nucleotides: 11. The CDR3 loop reads CASSLRSGQREKLFF. Written as DNA, the CDR3 is TGTGCCAGCAGTCTCCGTTCGGGACAGAGAGAAAAACTGTTTTTT.

This clone was found once. This rearrangement joins TRBV5-8 to TRBJ2-7; perhaps TRBD2 as D (6 bases). CDR1 is SGHTS and CDR2 is YDEGEE in the germline V gene. The CDR3 is 14 amino acids. Trimming left V 4 bases short and J 1 base short, with 12 bases between. In nucleotides, the CDR3 is TGTGCCAGCAGCCTTGGAGGGGTGTCCTACGAGCAGTACTTC. This codes for CASSLGGVSYEQYF.

With respect to this clone: At one end the junction does not follow the germline gene, possibly because of a read error. The same CDR3 also results from other DNA sequences found in this sample. The chain joins TRBV6-5 to TRBJ1-6; a possible D gene is TRBD1 (5 bases). The CDR3 contains 15 residues. Looked up from germline, CDR1 is MNHEY and CDR2 is SVGAGI. This chain's CDR3 is CASSDSPSYNSPLHF. The CDR3 DNA sequence: TGTGCCAGCTCCGACAGCCCTTCTTATAATTCCCCCCTCCACTTT.

This rearrangement joins TRBV19 to TRBJ2-6; unclear D gene. V dropped 5 bases and J dropped 4 bases, with 9 bases sitting between them. There are 14 residues in the CDR3. Germline CDR1 is LNHDA and CDR2 is SQIVND (reference sequence). CDR3 sequence: CASSETTGANVLTF. CDR3 nucleotide sequence: TGTGCCAGTAGTGAGACAACCGGGGCCAACGTCCTGACTTTC.

The chain links TRBV7-9 to TRBJ2-2; D may be TRBD1 (6 bases). The CDR3 totals 14 residues. Between the trimmed V and J ends, which lost 6 bases and 9 bases, there was a span of 17 bases. Germline CDR1 SEHNR, CDR2 FQNEAQ (reference sequence). The CDR3 DNA reads as TGTGCCAGCAGAGCCCGGGACATAAGATGGGAGCTGTTTTTT. Protein: CASRARDIRWELFF. Supplemented by reference TRBV7-9 and TRBJ2-2, the full variable domain reads DTGVSQNPRHKITKRGQNVTFRCDPISEHNRLYWYRQTLGQGPEFLTYFQNEAQLEKSRLLSDRFSAERPKGSFSTLEIQRTEQGDSAMYLCASRARDIRWELFFGEGSRLTVL.

The V and J genes are TRBV28 and TRBJ2-1; 11 bases agree with TRBD2. Unmatched junction bases numbered 12, after V lost 7 bases and J lost 7 bases. Germline CDR1 reads MDHEN; CDR2 reads SYDVKM. CDR3 length: 16 amino acids. CDR3 nucleotide sequence: TGTGCCAGCAAGACTAGCGGGGAGGGCGGCGTGAATGAGCAGTTCTTC. Translation gives CASKTSGEGGVNEQFF.

This chain links TRBV30 with TRBJ1-5; 7 positions agree with TRBD1. The J segment lost 5 bases and the V segment lost 2 bases, leaving 3 bases of the junction unmatched. Germline CDR1 is GTSNPN and CDR2 is SVGIG (reference sequence). The length of the CDR3 is 13 residues. The CDR3 region has the DNA TGTGCCTGGAGTCCCACAGGGGATCAGCCCCAGCATTTT. Translated: CAWSPTGDQPQHF.

This clone appeared a single time. The V call is TRBV30, the J call TRBJ2-7; 14 bases agree with TRBD2. Germline CDR1 is GTSNPN and CDR2 is SVGIG (reference sequence). The CDR3 contains 13 residues. V was clipped by 7 bases and J by 4 bases; unmatched bases: 3. The CDR3 loop is CALRTSGRYEQYF. The CDR3, as DNA: TGTGCCTTACGGACTAGCGGGAGGTACGAGCAGTACTTC.

This clone was picked up one time. Within the sample, other DNA sequences also encode this same CDR3. The CDR3 DNA sequence: TGTGCCACCTCGCCACTTGGCAGCACAGATACGCAGTATTTT. This sequence encodes CATSPLGSTDTQYF. The chain employs TRBV18 and TRBJ2-3; D remains ambiguous. CDR3 size: 14 residues. Trimming removed 10 bases at V and 0 bases at J, with 14 bases between. CDR1 and CDR2 from the germline V gene are KGHSH and LQKENI.

The rearrangement uses TRBV7-8 and TRBJ2-2; TRBD1 matches at 10 bases. This CDR3 has 16 residues. Germline assignment: CDR1 SGHVS and CDR2 FQNEAQ. With V trimmed by 6 bases and J by 1 base, 5 bases remained unmatched. The CDR3, as DNA: TGTGCCAGCAGACAACGGACAGGGGGGAACACCGGGGAGCTGTTTTTT. As protein: CASRQRTGGNTGELFF.

For this clone: Compared with germline, one end of the junction differs, possibly owing to a read error. V is TRBV28 and J is TRBJ1-6, with 7 bases aligning to TRBD1. From germline, CDR1 is MDHEN and CDR2 SYDVKM. The CDR3 contains 14 residues. CDR3 in amino acids: CVSSTGTANSPLHF. The CDR3 DNA is TGTGTCAGCAGCACTGGGACAGCTAATTCACCCCTCCACTTT. Drawing the rest from reference TRBV28 and TRBJ1-6, the complete variable domain is DVKVTQSSRYLVKRTGEKVFLECVQDMDHENMFWYRQDPGLGLRLIYFSYDVKMKEKGDIPEGYSVSREKKERFSLILESASTNQTSMYLCVSSTGTANSPLHFGNGTRLTVT.

The chain links TRBV30 to TRBJ1-2; D is possibly TRBD1 (5 bases). Germline V gene lookup returns CDR1 GTSNPN and CDR2 SVGIG (reference sequence). V was shortened by 6 bases and J by 2 bases, with 7 bases between the two germline ends. The CDR3 has 11 residues. The DNA of the CDR3 is TGTGCCTGCCAGGGAAACTATGGCTACACCTTC. This translates into CACQGNYGYTF. Full variable domain (remainder filled in from reference TRBV30 and TRBJ1-2): SQTIHQWPATLVQPVGSPLSLECTVEGTSNPNLYWYRQAAGRGLQLLFYSVGIGQISSEVPQNLSASRPQDRQFILSSKKLLLSDSGFYLCACQGNYGYTFGSGTRLTVV.

This chain links TRBV5-1 with TRBJ2-2; D may be TRBD1 (5 bases). This CDR3 is built from 15 residues. V shed 5 bases and J shed 0 bases, with 11 bases lying between them. CDR1 is SGHRS, CDR2 YFSETQ, per germline. CDR3 sequence: CASRLGRTNTGELFF. DNA of the CDR3: TGCGCCAGCAGGCTGGGGCGGACGAACACCGGGGAGCTGTTTTTT.

The count of this clone is one. The chain has TRBV5-1 and TRBJ1-4; 7 bases map to TRBD1. The germline V gene encodes CDR1 SGHRS and CDR2 YFSETQ. With V trimmed by 4 bases and J by 8 bases, 11 bases remained unmatched. The CDR3 runs to 15 residues. The CDR3 is CASSPTGEVEEKLFF. The CDR3 coding sequence is TGCGCCAGCAGCCCCACAGGGGAAGTGGAGGAAAAACTGTTTTTT.

The genes are TRBV6-1 and TRBJ1-2; D might be TRBD1 (5 bases). The CDR3 consists of 14 residues. Germline-derived CDR1 and CDR2 are MNHNS and SASEGT. The V gene lost 8 bases and the J gene lost 5 bases, with 18 bases spanning the gap. The CDR3 reads CASAGTQRGYGYTF. In nucleotides, the CDR3 is TGTGCCAGCGCCGGGACCCAACGGGGGTATGGCTACACCTTC.

The V gene is TRBV7-3, the J gene TRBJ2-3, with 12 bases that match TRBD1. Losses at the gene ends were 5 bases for V and 1 base for J; bases not matched to a gene: 7. This CDR3 region has 17 residues. Germline V gene sequence: CDR1 SGHTA, CDR2 FQGTGA. DNA of the CDR3: TGTGCCAGCAGCCCCGGGACAGGGGGCTCTGGCACAGATACGCAGTATTTT. This codes for CASSPGTGGSGTDTQYF.

V usage is TRBV6-1 and J usage is TRBJ1-3, with D uncertain. This CDR3 comprises 15 residues. The germline CDR1 and CDR2 sequences are MNHNS and SASEGT. V dropped 5 bases and J dropped 0 bases, with 11 bases sitting between them. The CDR3 protein is CASSSSRSSGNTIYF. CDR3 nucleotides: TGTGCCAGCAGTTCTTCTCGGTCCTCTGGAAACACCATATATTTT.

The chain uses TRBV19 and TRBJ1-2, with 9 bases lining up with TRBD1. The germline CDR1 and CDR2 sequences are LNHDA and SQIVND (reference sequence). The CDR3 is made up of 15 amino acids. The junction had 10 bases not matched to a gene; V was cut back by 7 bases and J by 4 bases. Here the CDR3 DNA reads TGTGCCAGTACTGATACAGGGGGCGCGGTCTATGGCTACACCTTC. Translated: CASTDTGGAVYGYTF.

The rearrangement links TRBV19 to TRBJ1-3; 9 bases are shared with TRBD1. With V trimmed by 5 bases and J by 4 bases, 6 bases remained unmatched. The CDR3 totals 15 residues. CDR1 and CDR2 (germline): LNHDA, SQIVND (reference sequence). This chain's CDR3 is CASSARDRVGNTIYF. CDR3 bases: TGTGCCAGTAGTGCCCGGGACAGGGTCGGAAACACCATATATTTT.

The chain combines TRBV7-9 with TRBJ2-1; 8 bases are a match to TRBD2. CDR1 and CDR2 from the germline V gene are SEHNR and FQNEAQ (reference sequence). The CDR3 loop spans 15 amino acids. V shed 3 bases, J shed 2 bases, and the junction held 3 bases outside the gene matches. CDR3 sequence (DNA): TGTGCCAGCAGCTTTGAACTAGCGGCCTACAATGAGCAGTTCTTC. It specifies CASSFELAAYNEQFF. The full variable domain, completed using reference TRBV7-9 and TRBJ2-1, is DTGVSQNPRHKITKRGQNVTFRCDPISEHNRLYWYRQTLGQGPEFLTYFQNEAQLEKSRLLSDRFSAERPKGSFSTLEIQRTEQGDSAMYLCASSFELAAYNEQFFGPGTRLTVL.

This chain links TRBV28 with TRBJ2-2; 8 bases line up with TRBD2. Germline CDR1 and CDR2: MDHEN and SYDVKM. The CDR3 has 15 residues. Unmatched junction bases numbered 8, after V lost 7 bases and J lost 4 bases. Written as DNA, the CDR3 is TGTGCCAGCACAGAAGCGGGGGCATCCACCGGGGAGCTGTTTTTT. Protein sequence: CASTEAGASTGELFF.

The rearrangement links TRBV4-1 to TRBJ1-6; 8 positions agree with TRBD1. The CDR3 totals 16 residues. The V gene's germline CDR1 is MGHRA and CDR2 YSYEKL. V lost 0 bases to trimming and J lost 7 bases; unmatched junction nucleotides: 5. CDR3 sequence (DNA): TGCGCCAGCAGCCAAGAGGGGGCAGGGGGCAATTCACCCCTCCACTTT. It yields the protein CASSQEGAGGNSPLHF.

A word on this clone: An end of the junction differs from the germline gene, which may be a read error. The chain combines TRBV30 with TRBJ1-2, with D maybe TRBD1 (5 bases). The CDR3 totals 16 residues. Germline V gives CDR1 GTSNPN, CDR2 SVGIG (reference sequence). This chain's CDR3 is CAWRAPGTELNYGCTF. The CDR3 DNA reads TGTGCCTGGAGGGCTCCAGGGACTGAATTAAACTATGGCTGCACCTTC.